This T cell receptor beta chain was sequenced during a study of blood T cells in healthy people across ages. About the research overall: Template switching caught about one barcoded beta molecule for each two T cells. Findings of the study overall: When one million T cells were used, diversity estimates were thought to be underestimates. Unknown donor CMV status possibly confounded expanded clonotype changes.

This clonotype was picked up many times. Its antigen is unidentified. For the second PCR, which ran for 7 to 11 cycles, a sample-barcoded 5' primer and a J-beta primer mix were used. Every cDNA molecule bore a tag from a template-switch adaptor containing 12 random nucleotides. TCRdb re-called the 5' RACE reads through MiXCR, storing one row per CDR3 protein. This sample has about 700,000 distinct CDR3 sequences; about 30% occur once, and the top ten carry roughly 15%. CDR1 is SEHNR and CDR2 is FQNEAQ in the germline V gene (reference sequence). The length of the CDR3 is 15 residues. V shed 5 bases and J 2 bases; nucleotides not matched to a gene: 5.

The sample was blood. The V call is TRBV7-9, the J call TRBJ2-1, with 8 bases that match TRBD1. The receptor was derived from an elderly woman in good health. The DNA for the CDR3 is TGTGCCAGCAGCCCCGGACAGGGCCCCTACAATGAGCAGTTCTTC. This translates into CASSPGQGPYNEQFF.